The rows below give T cell receptor beta chains drawn from one sample of a study of blood T cell repertoires in COVID-19. The assay was immunoSEQ multiplex PCR, and TCRdb's table has in-frame clones only and misses some. This table holds approximately 230,000 clones, 70% to 85% found once. The specimen was peripheral blood. These receptors were collected from an elderly woman with active or convalescent COVID-19. Each CDR3 is given with its conserved first and last residue. A D gene is named only where the DNA matches it firmly. Rows may omit the clone size; those that give it use once, few, many or a size class.

D	J	size	V	CDR3	DNA
-	TRBJ2-2	-	TRBV19	CAGRAQGAGELFF	TGTGCCGGTAGAGCCCAGGGCGCCGGGGAGCTGTTTTTT
-	TRBJ1-4	-	TRBV28	CASRTRPGRKDEKLFF	TGTGCCAGCAGAACGCGTCCGGGTAGAAAGGATGAAAAACTGTTTTTT
-	TRBJ1-5	-	TRBV28	CAGGGRAIMPQHF	TGTGCCGGGGGGGGCAGGGCGATTATGCCCCAGCATTTT
TRBD2	TRBJ2-1	-	TRBV6-4	CASSVRLAYNEQFF	TGTGCCAGCAGTGTCAGACTAGCTTACAATGAGCAGTTCTTC
-	TRBJ2-1	few	TRBV18	CASSPPGSSYNEQFF	TGTGCCAGCTCACCACCAGGGAGCTCCTACAATGAGCAGTTCTTC
TRBD1	TRBJ2-7	-	TRBV7-9	CASSLAGGNEQYF	TGTGCCAGCAGCTTAGCAGGGGGCAACGAGCAGTACTTC
TRBD1	TRBJ1-5	-	TRBV7-2	CASSRTAYRGIEPQHF	TGTGCCAGCAGCCGGACGGCCTACAGGGGGATAGAGCCCCAGCATTTT
-	TRBJ2-2	-	TRBV5-1	CASSFFSGSGELFF	TGCGCCAGCAGCTTTTTTTCAGGTTCTGGGGAGCTGTTTTTT
-	TRBJ1-4	-	TRBV4-1	CASSQGGLPTNEKLFF	TGCGCCAGCAGCCAAGGGGGCCTTCCGACTAATGAAAAACTGTTTTTT
TRBD1	TRBJ2-6	-	TRBV6-5	CASHRGLTGANVLTF	TGTGCCAGCCACAGGGGGCTAACTGGGGCCAACGTCCTGACTTTC
TRBD1	TRBJ1-5	-	TRBV19	CASKGIWTGTVGQPQHF	TGTGCCAGCAAAGGGATCTGGACAGGGACAGTCGGTCAGCCCCAGCATTTT
-	TRBJ1-5	few	TRBV28	CASRLQLGNQPQHF	TGTGCCAGCAGACTCCAACTAGGAAATCAGCCCCAGCATTTT
TRBD1	TRBJ2-7	-	TRBV29-1	CSVQLGTGVWNEQYF	TGCAGCGTCCAACTCGGGACAGGGGTTTGGAACGAGCAGTACTTC
TRBD1	TRBJ1-6	-	TRBV7-6	CASSPRTGNSPLHF	TGTGCCAGCAGCCCAAGGACAGGGAATTCACCCCTCCACTTT
-	TRBJ1-2	-	TRBV7-9	CASSLQTYGYTF	TGTGCCAGCAGCCTCCAGACATATGGCTACACCTTC
TRBD1	TRBJ2-7	-	TRBV29-1	CSVEGTGSAEQYF	TGCAGCGTTGAAGGGACAGGGTCTGCCGAGCAGTACTTC
TRBD2	TRBJ2-3	-	TRBV29-1	CSVDSGGPADTQYF	TGCAGCGTGGACTCGGGGGGGCCGGCAGATACGCAGTATTTT
TRBD1	TRBJ2-7	-	TRBV7-9	CASSPRGPPYEQYF	TGTGCCAGCAGCCCGAGGGGGCCCCCCTACGAGCAGTACTTC
-	TRBJ2-5	-	TRBV29-1	CSVESLRSTETQYF	TGCAGCGTTGAAAGTCTTAGGAGCACAGAGACCCAGTACTTC
-	TRBJ1-1	few	TRBV29-1	CSVGEANTEAFF	TGCAGCGTTGGAGAAGCGAACACTGAAGCTTTCTTT
TRBD2	TRBJ2-3	-	TRBV9	CASTPGLAGMVTDTQYF	TGTGCCAGCACTCCGGGACTAGCGGGGATGGTGACAGATACGCAGTATTTT
-	TRBJ1-4	-	TRBV5-1	CASSLQGTNEKLFF	TGCGCCAGCAGCTTGCAGGGCACTAATGAAAAACTGTTTTTT
-	TRBJ1-1	-	TRBV6-5	CASSYLTGNTEAFF	TGTGCCAGCAGTTACCTCACAGGGAACACTGAAGCTTTCTTT
-	TRBJ2-2	-	TRBV11-3	CASSLDSAAAGELFF	TGTGCCAGCAGCTTAGATTCGGCTGCGGCCGGGGAGCTGTTTTTT
-	TRBJ2-2	many	TRBV4-2	CASSQDQNAGELFF	TGTGCCAGCAGCCAAGATCAGAACGCCGGGGAGCTGTTTTTT
TRBD2	TRBJ2-3	-	TRBV5-5	CASSLGSSGASTQYF	TGTGCCAGCAGCTTGGGGTCTAGCGGGGCTAGCACGCAGTATTTT
-	TRBJ2-1	once	TRBV12-3/TRBV12-4	CASSLVGADEQFF	TGTGCCAGCAGTTTAGTGGGGGCCGATGAGCAGTTCTTC
TRBD1	TRBJ1-1	few	TRBV5-1	CASSFQGQGATEAFF	TGCGCCAGCAGCTTCCAGGGACAGGGGGCCACTGAAGCTTTCTTT